Sequencing of this T cell receptor (beta chain) was carried out in a study of blood T cell repertoires in COVID-19. On the study more broadly: Samples taken during acute and convalescent COVID-19 were collected in the United States, Italy and Spain.

This CDR3 region has 15 residues. Germline CDR1 is MGHRA and CDR2 is YSYEKL. The germline V and J ends were trimmed by 3 bases and 9 bases, with 21 bases remaining between them. The assay was immunoSEQ multiplex PCR, and TCRdb's table has in-frame clones only and misses some. The sample gives about 82,000 clones, roughly 86% of which show up once; around 7% is in the top ten. The TCR sequence derives from a man aged 45-65 years with active or convalescent COVID-19. The chain couples TRBV4-1 to TRBJ2-7, with TRBD2 as a possible D gene (6 bases). Sequencing was carried out using peripheral blood. The CDR3 nucleotides are TGCGCCAGCAGCCAGGGAGGACACGGCCTCGGTGGGCAGTACTTC. As protein: CASSQGGHGLGGQYF.